One and the same sample provided the 31 T cell receptor beta chains below, sequenced in a study of tissue T cells after allogeneic stem cell transplantation. As for time point: mouse harvest day 14 after allogeneic transplant. The graft held 10^6 splenic CD5+ T cells and 10^7 T-cell-depleted bone marrow cells. The assay was immunoSEQ multiplex PCR, and TCRdb's table has in-frame clones only and misses some. This sample has about 1,800 clones; almost 50% occur once, and the top ten carry around 30%. Source material: blood. These receptors were taken from a female BALB/c mouse given C57BL/6 T cells with graft-versus-host disease after an allogeneic hematopoietic cell transplant.

On this clone: Gene names follow the mouse nomenclature. The part of the CDR3 DNA that was read is TGTGCCAGCAGTCTGCCAGGGGAGGTCTTC. Translated, it gives CASSLPGEVF. The full CDR3 is CASSLPGEVFF. The chain joins TRBV26 to TRBJ1-1; D is perhaps TRBD1 (6 bases). The DNA ends 1 residue before the CDR3 does, and the rest of the CDR3 is filled in from the germline J gene. V was shortened by 2 bases and J by 11 bases, with 9 bases between the two germline ends. Germline V gives CDR1 KGHPV, CDR2 FQNQEV (reference sequence). CDR3 length equals 11 residues.

This clone was picked up a small number of times. Gene names are mouse gene names. The read terminates 1 residue before the CDR3 end, so the remaining end is supplied by the germline J gene. The chain links TRBV3 to TRBJ2-7; D remains unclear. The CDR3 sequence is 12 residues long. Per the germline V gene, CDR1 is SNHLY and CDR2 is FYNGKV (reference sequence). With 2 bases removed from V and 4 bases from J, the gap between germline ends came to 6 bases. The DNA read from the CDR3 is TGTGCCAGCAGCTTACTCAATTATGAACAGTAC. Translation gives CASSLLNYEQY. The entire CDR3 is CASSLLNYEQYF.

With respect to this clone: Germline and junction disagree at one end, which may indicate a read error. Germline and genes here are mouse. The CDR3 end lies 1 residue beyond the end of the read and is filled in from the germline J gene. Additional DNA sequences in this sample encode the identical CDR3. The gene calls are TRBV29 and TRBJ2-5; D ambiguous. The CDR3 sequence is 15 residues long. Germline V CDR1 and CDR2: MSHET, SYDVDS. Incomplete CDR3 DNA: TGTCCTAGCAGTCCTACCGGGTTTAACCAAGACACCCAGTAC. Its translation is CPSSPTGFNQDTQY. The full CDR3 sequence reads CPSSPTGFNQDTQYF.

This clone was found a few times. The gene names here belong to mouse. The read falls 1 residue short of the CDR3 end, and the missing part is taken from the germline J gene. This sequence joins TRBV13-1 and TRBJ2-7; TRBD1 matches 10 bases. Germline lookup yields CDR1 NSHNY and CDR2 SYGAGN. This CDR3 has 14 residues. Trimming at V came to 1 base and at J to 7 bases, leaving 5 bases not matched to a gene. Here the CDR3 reads CASSDSGQGWEQYF. CDR3 bases read: TGTGCCAGCAGTGATTCGGGACAGGGGTGGGAACAGTAC.

Turning to this clone: The genes are named according to mouse. The CDR3 end lies 1 residue beyond the end of the read and is filled in from the germline J gene. The chain carries TRBV3 and TRBJ1-4; D is possibly TRBD1 (5 bases). Trimming cost V 1 base and J 0 bases, with 9 bases left between them. The CDR3 length is 16 residues. Germline assignment: CDR1 SNHLY and CDR2 FYNGKV (reference sequence). CDR3 protein: CASSLGQTLSNERLFF. The sequenced CDR3 bases are TGTGCCAGCAGCTTAGGACAGACCCTTTCCAACGAAAGATTATTT.

Remarks on this clone: Mouse gene names apply. Sequencing ends 1 residue short of the CDR3 end; the germline J gene provides the rest. The chain couples TRBV12-1 to TRBJ2-3, with 7 bases aligning to TRBD2. Per the germline V gene, CDR1 is SGHSN and CDR2 is HYEKVE. CDR3 length: 14 amino acids. Trimming took 1 base from V and 1 from J; bases not matched to a gene: 1. The CDR3 bases that were read are TGTGCCAGCTCTCTTCTGGGGGGTGCAGAAACGCTGTAT. Amino acids: CASSLLGGAETLY. The full-length CDR3 reads as CASSLLGGAETLYF.

In this sample, this clone is large. Here the gene names and germline are mouse. Read sequence stops 1 residue before the CDR3 end, and the germline J gene provides the missing end. The V gene is TRBV3, the J gene TRBJ1-5, with no clear D. Trimming left V 2 bases short and J 6 bases short, with 5 bases between. This CDR3 has 12 amino acids. CDR1 is SNHLY and CDR2 is FYNGKV in the germline V gene (reference sequence). CDR3 DNA, as far as it was read: TGTGCCAGCAGCTTAAACGGCCAGGCTCCGCTT. Its protein is CASSLNGQAPL. The full-length CDR3 reads as CASSLNGQAPLF.

This clone has more than one count but fewer than ten. These gene names are mouse names. The CDR3 end lies 1 residue beyond the end of the read and is filled in from the germline J gene. The chain is built from TRBV16 and TRBJ2-1, with 12 bases fitting TRBD1. The CDR3 totals 15 residues. Germline lookup yields CDR1 SGHSA and CDR2 FRNQAP. The trim removed 5 bases at V and 6 bases at J, leaving 5 bases unmatched. This CDR3 is CASSPGTGGLAEQFF. The sequenced part of the CDR3 DNA is TGTGCAAGCAGCCCCGGGACAGGGGGCCTTGCTGAGCAGTTC.

This clone counts as large. Gene names refer to mouse genes. The observed sequence ends 1 residue before the CDR3 terminus, with the missing tail filled in from the germline J gene. The chain couples TRBV13-3 to TRBJ2-2, with 9 bases matching TRBD2. Germline trimming cut 3 bases from V and 4 bases from J; bases unmatched to any gene: 1. Germline loops: CDR1 NNHDY, CDR2 SYVADS. The CDR3 extends over 14 amino acids. This CDR3 is CASSGDWATGQLYF. The DNA read from the CDR3 is TGTGCCAGCAGTGGGGACTGGGCCACCGGGCAGCTCTAC.

On this clone: Mouse gene names and germline throughout. The CDR3 is cut off 1 residue early in the read; its end comes from the germline J gene. J is TRBJ2-4 and V is TRBV13-2; tentative D call: TRBD1 (6 bases). The CDR3 spans 13 residues. Between the trimmed V and J ends, which lost 5 bases and 2 bases, there was a span of 9 bases. CDR1 is NNHNN and CDR2 is SYGAGS in the germline V gene (reference sequence). CDR3 amino acids: CASGGTNQNTLYF. The CDR3 DNA, read in part, is TGTGCCAGCGGGGGGACAAATCAAAACACCTTGTAC.

As regards this clone: Here the gene names and germline are mouse. From the germline J gene comes the end of the CDR3, since the read stops 1 residue before it. The chain joins TRBV13-3 to TRBJ2-5, with 8 bases lining up with TRBD2. CDR1 is NNHDY and CDR2 is SYVADS in the germline V gene. The CDR3 runs to 15 residues. V lost 4 bases to trimming and J lost 0 bases; unmatched junction nucleotides: 4. The CDR3 is CASSFGGGNQDTQYF. The CDR3 DNA, read in part, is TGTGCCAGCAGTTTTGGGGGGGGTAACCAAGACACCCAGTAC.

This clone is judged large. Gene names and germline match the mouse. The read finishes 1 residue shy of the CDR3 end, and the germline J gene is used to complete it. The V and J genes are TRBV19 and TRBJ2-7; tentatively, D is TRBD1 (6 bases). Trimming took 6 bases from V and 4 from J, leaving 8 bases between them. The germline CDR1 and CDR2 sequences are FNHDT and SITEND (reference sequence). CDR3 length: 11 residues. The CDR3 bases that were read are TGTGCCAGCATCCAGGGGTATGAACAGTAC. This encodes CASIQGYEQY. The whole CDR3 sequence reads CASIQGYEQYF.

This clone was found once. The germline and genes are mouse ones. The read gets to within 1 residue of the CDR3 end, and the germline J gene fills in the rest. This sequence joins TRBV5 and TRBJ2-4; no firm D call. CDR1 and CDR2 from the germline V gene are LGHNA and YNLKQL (reference sequence). This CDR3 region has 13 residues. Trimming pared 0 bases from V and 4 bases from J, leaving 5 bases between. The CDR3 DNA, read in part, is TGTGCCAGCAGCCAAGAGAGGGAAAACACCTTGTAC. Translated: CASSQERENTLY. The entire CDR3 reads CASSQERENTLYF.

A word on this clone: Mouse gene names apply. The CDR3 end lies 1 residue beyond the end of the read and is filled in from the germline J gene. The chain has TRBV5 and TRBJ2-1, with 12 bases fitting TRBD2. With V trimmed by 0 bases and J by 5 bases, 2 bases remained unmatched. This CDR3 spans 16 amino acids. Germline V gives CDR1 LGHNA, CDR2 YNLKQL (reference sequence). This CDR3 is CASSQEGDWGDAEQFF. Partial CDR3 DNA: TGTGCCAGCAGCCAAGAAGGGGACTGGGGGGATGCTGAGCAGTTC.

Details on this clone: The gene symbols are mouse symbols. The read is 1 residue too short to cover the CDR3 end, so that end is filled in from the germline J gene. The chain combines TRBV20 with TRBJ2-3; the D is unclear. From germline, CDR1 is GFQATS and CDR2 STVNSAI. The V and J ends lost 0 bases and 0 bases respectively, with 4 bases between them. CDR3 length equals 13 residues. The chain's CDR3 is CGAREQSAETLYF. Incomplete CDR3 DNA: TGTGGTGCTAGGGAACAAAGTGCAGAAACGCTGTAT.

On this clone: Gene and germline names: mouse. The CDR3 extends 1 residue past the end of the read, so its final part is completed from the germline J gene. The rearrangement joins TRBV5 to TRBJ1-1; D perhaps matches TRBD1 (6 bases). Germline CDR1 LGHNA, CDR2 YNLKQL (reference sequence). Trimming removed 4 bases from V and 5 bases from J, with 11 bases in between. The CDR3 runs 13 residues. The CDR3 loop reads CASSPGTITEVFF. The sequenced part of the CDR3 DNA is TGTGCCAGCAGCCCAGGGACAATTACAGAAGTCTTC.

This clone was found a few times. A far larger clone is just one base off, so this is likely a read error. The germline and genes are mouse ones. The read finishes 1 residue shy of the CDR3 end, and the germline J gene is used to complete it. Other DNA variants within this sample encode the same CDR3. The chain employs TRBV29 and TRBJ2-5; maybe TRBD1 (6 bases). The germline V gene has CDR1 MSHET and CDR2 SYDVDS. The CDR3 contains 15 residues. CDR3 region: CASSPTGFNQDTQYF. The CDR3 DNA, read in part, is TGCGCTAGCAGTCCCACAGGGTTTAACCAAGACACCCAGTAC. The full variable domain, in which reference TRBV29 and TRBJ2-5 provide the parts outside the CDR3, is DMKVTQMPRYLIKRMGENVLLECGQDMSHETMYWYRQDPGLGLQLIYISYDVDSNSEGDIPKGYRVSRKKREHFSLILDSAKTNQTSVYFCASSPTGFNQDTQYFGPGTRLLVL.

This clone was observed a handful of times. The listed genes are named as in mouse. The read terminates 1 residue ahead of where the CDR3 ends, so the germline J gene completes it. V and J are TRBV13-2 and TRBJ1-1, with 11 bases fitting TRBD1. The CDR3 totals 12 residues. Per germline, CDR1 NNHNN and CDR2 SYGAGS (reference sequence). V lost 5 bases to trimming and J lost 6 bases; unmatched junction nucleotides: 0. The covered CDR3 bases are TGTGCCAGCGGGGACAGGGGGCCAGAAGTCTTC. It specifies CASGDRGPEVF. The full CDR3 is CASGDRGPEVFF.

Notes on this clone: Gene and germline names: mouse. The read is 1 residue too short to cover the CDR3 end, so that end is filled in from the germline J gene. The chain employs TRBV12-2 and TRBJ2-5; TRBD2 agrees at 9 bases. CDR3 length: 16 residues. The J segment lost 3 bases and the V segment lost 1 base, leaving 7 bases of the junction unmatched. The germline gives CDR1 SGHLS, CDR2 HYDKME. The CDR3 bases that were read are TGTGCCAGCTCTCTGAGACCTGGGGGGGTACAAGACACCCAGTAC. Translation gives CASSLRPGGVQDTQY. The entire CDR3 sequence reads CASSLRPGGVQDTQYF.

This clone is hyperexpanded in the sample. Gene names denote mouse genes. The sequenced fragment ends 1 residue before the CDR3 boundary, so the rest is inferred from the germline J gene. In the same sample, other DNA sequences code for this CDR3. The V call is TRBV19, the J call TRBJ2-7; TRBD2 is a possible D gene (6 bases). The CDR3 sequence is 14 residues long. V was pared by 1 base and J by 4 bases, with 12 bases between. Germline CDR1 and CDR2: FNHDT and SITEND (reference sequence). CDR3 DNA (partial): TGTGCCAGCAGTATACGGGCGGGGGGATATGAACAGTAC. Protein sequence: CASSIRAGGYEQY. The CDR3 as a whole reads CASSIRAGGYEQYF.

A note on this clone: Gene names are mouse gene names. The CDR3 is cut off 1 residue early in the read; its end comes from the germline J gene. The chain carries TRBV13-1 and TRBJ2-3; no clear D gene. V lost 3 bases to trimming and J lost 0 bases, with 5 bases between them. This CDR3 comprises 13 residues. Germline CDR1 reads NSHNY; CDR2 reads SYGAGN. CDR3 DNA, as far as it was read: TGTGCCAGCAGTGCACCTAGTGCAGAAACGCTGTAT. Translation: CASSAPSAETLY. The full-length CDR3 reads as CASSAPSAETLYF.

To note about this clone: Gene names are the mouse ones. The CDR3 extends 1 residue past the end of the read, so its final part is completed from the germline J gene. This chain joins TRBV2 and TRBJ1-5, with D possibly TRBD1 on 6 matching bases. The CDR3 has 15 residues. Germline V gene sequence: CDR1 LGHNA, CDR2 YSYQKL. V gave up 0 bases and J gave up 4 bases, with 10 bases separating them. The part of the CDR3 DNA that was read is TGTGCCAGCAGCCAAGATCCCAGGGGAAACCAGGCTCCGCTT. This encodes CASSQDPRGNQAPL. In full, the CDR3 is CASSQDPRGNQAPLF.

On this clone: Germline and genes here are mouse. The read is 1 residue too short to cover the CDR3 end, so that end is filled in from the germline J gene. This sequence joins TRBV12-1 and TRBJ2-3; D remains ambiguous. The CDR3 sequence is 13 residues long. Germline loops: CDR1 SGHSN, CDR2 HYEKVE. Trimming left V 1 base short and J 0 bases short, with 4 bases between. CDR3 sequence reads: CASSLTSAETLYF. The DNA read from the CDR3 is TGTGCCAGCTCTCTGACTAGTGCAGAAACGCTGTAT.

A word on this clone: All gene names here are mouse names. Sequencing ends 1 residue short of the CDR3 end; the germline J gene provides the rest. The rearrangement joins TRBV26 to TRBJ1-1, with D perhaps matching TRBD1 (6 bases). There are 14 residues in the CDR3. The germline V and J ends were trimmed by 2 bases and 0 bases, with 7 bases remaining between them. The germline CDR1 and CDR2 sequences are KGHPV and FQNQEV (reference sequence). The CDR3 bases that were read are TGTGCCAGCAGTCTGAGGGGGACAAACACAGAAGTCTTC. This encodes CASSLRGTNTEVF. The full-length CDR3 reads as CASSLRGTNTEVFF.

This clone is large by share. The gene names given are mouse names. The read gets to within 1 residue of the CDR3 end, and the germline J gene fills in the rest. The rearrangement joins TRBV16 to TRBJ2-7, with no clear D. This CDR3 is 10 amino acids long. Germline CDR1 reads SGHSA; CDR2 reads FRNQAP. V gave up 8 bases and J gave up 4 bases, with 6 bases separating them. Partial CDR3 DNA: TGTGCAAGCTCCCTATATGAACAGTAC. It translates to CASSLYEQY. The full CDR3 is CASSLYEQYF.

A note on this clone: With only one base between it and a far larger clone, this is likely a read error. Genes here carry mouse names. The missing CDR3 end, 1 residue past where the read stops, is filled in from the germline J gene. This same CDR3 is encoded by further DNA sequences in the sample. The chain couples TRBV29 to TRBJ2-5; D is possibly TRBD1 (6 bases). V lost 5 bases and J lost 0, with 12 bases in between. Germline CDR1 reads MSHET; CDR2 reads SYDVDS. The CDR3 is made up of 15 amino acids. The CDR3 sequence: CASSPTGSNQDTQYF. CDR3 DNA (partial): TGTGCTAGCAGTCCCACAGGGTCTAACCAAGACACCCAGTAC.

Worth noting for this clone: Gene labels here are mouse ones. The read is 1 residue too short to cover the CDR3 end, so that end is filled in from the germline J gene. The chain has TRBV26 and TRBJ2-7, with D possibly being TRBD1 or TRBD2 (5 bases each). V lost 3 bases, J lost 6 bases, and 9 bases lay in between. Germline loops: CDR1 KGHPV, CDR2 FQNQEV (reference sequence). CDR3 length: 12 amino acids. The CDR3 here is CASSLDGGEQYF. The part of the CDR3 DNA that was read is TGTGCCAGCAGTCTTGACGGGGGTGAACAGTAC.

Regarding this clone: Mouse gene names apply. The DNA ends 1 residue before the CDR3 does, and the rest of the CDR3 is filled in from the germline J gene. The rearrangement links TRBV26 to TRBJ1-6; 8 positions match TRBD1. TRBJ1-6 counts as an open reading frame of uncertain function. Germline V lookup: CDR1 KGHPV, CDR2 FQNQEV (reference sequence). Losses at the gene ends were 2 bases for V and 7 bases for J; bases not matched to a gene: 4. The CDR3 has 15 amino acids. The DNA read from the CDR3 is TGTGCCAGCAGTCTGGCAGGGGGCAAGAATTCGCCCCTCTAC. Translation gives CASSLAGGKNSPLY. The entire CDR3 is CASSLAGGKNSPLYF.

Worth noting for this clone: These gene names are mouse names. The read halts 1 residue ahead of the CDR3 end, with the missing end drawn from the germline J gene. This chain connects TRBV26 to TRBJ2-1; TRBD1 matches at 7 bases. Unmatched junction bases numbered 3, after V lost 4 bases and J lost 3 bases. This CDR3 comprises 14 residues. Germline loops: CDR1 KGHPV, CDR2 FQNQEV (reference sequence). Partial CDR3 DNA: TGTGCCAGCAGTCCCACAGGGGTCTATGCTGAGCAGTTC. Translating gives CASSPTGVYAEQF. The entire CDR3 reads CASSPTGVYAEQFF.

Comments on this clone: Mouse germline and gene names are used. The CDR3 is cut off 1 residue early in the read; its end comes from the germline J gene. The chain employs TRBV13-2 and TRBJ2-7; 7 bases align to TRBD1. V shed 1 base and J 4 bases; nucleotides not matched to a gene: 8. This CDR3 comprises 15 residues. Germline V gene data show CDR1 as NNHNN and CDR2 as SYGAGS (reference sequence). The DNA read from the CDR3 is TGTGCCAGCGGTGATCCCCGACAGGGAGTTTATGAACAGTAC. This translates into CASGDPRQGVYEQY. The full CDR3 protein reads CASGDPRQGVYEQYF.

There are a few counts of this clone. Germline and genes: mouse. The CDR3 DNA, read in part, is TGTGCCAGCAGAGCCGGGACTGGGGGGGCGCATGAACAGTAC. Protein: CASRAGTGGAHEQY. The whole CDR3 region reads CASRAGTGGAHEQYF. The J gene is TRBJ2-7, the V gene TRBV13-3, with 14 bases lining up with TRBD2. The read halts 1 residue ahead of the CDR3 end, with the missing end drawn from the germline J gene. The CDR3 has 15 amino acids. The trim removed 5 bases at V and 5 bases at J, leaving 6 bases unmatched. CDR1 is NNHDY, CDR2 SYVADS, per germline.